This T cell receptor (beta chain) was captured in a study of T cells after yellow fever vaccination. Study-wide results and caveats: Reappearance after the booster was seen for most primary-vaccination clones, at roughly 96% CD4 and 80% to 90% CD8. Abundant clonotypes from the bulk population could have been carried over as contaminants into FACS-sorted repertoires.

Each CDR3 protein is one row after TCRdb ran MiXCR on the 5' RACE reads. The sample holds about 300,000 distinct CDR3 sequences; around 6.8% are singletons and the top ten take roughly a sixth. From germline, CDR1 is SQVTM and CDR2 ANQGSEA. CDR3 size: 14 residues. The V end lost 0 bases, the J end lost 3 bases, and 12 bases lay between the germline ends. This clonotype was found many times. Its target is not known. This rearrangement joins TRBV29-1 to TRBJ2-7; D is perhaps TRBD1 or TRBD2 (5 bases each). Source: PBMCs, taken around 45 days after the first yellow fever vaccination. This clonotype originated in a man aged 18-30 years who received the YFV17D yellow fever vaccine. As DNA, the CDR3 is TGCAGCGTTGAAGAAGGGACGGCGAACTACGAGCAGTACTTC. Residues: CSVEEGTANYEQYF.